The 20 T cell receptor beta chains below were found in one sample sequenced in a study of vaccination and CD4 T cells after COVID-19. These receptors lack a known antigen. This sample's treatment: approximately 10-day PBMC culture with coronavirus spike peptide pools or control peptides (ViraFEST assay). With the Oncomine TCR Beta short-read assay, DNA from cultured CD4+ T cells was sequenced. One entry per CDR3 protein results from TCRdb running MiXCR on the PCR reads. This table holds roughly 16,000 distinct CDR3 sequences, 43% found once. Source: CD4+ T cells from blood, cultured in vitro, taken after SARS-CoV-2 vaccination. The origin of the receptors is a human donor who had recovered from COVID-19.

This rearrangement joins TRBV11-2 to TRBJ2-7; D is perhaps TRBD1 (5 bases). The CDR3 is made up of 14 amino acids. Trimming stripped 9 bases from V and 5 bases from J, with 20 bases between. In germline, CDR1 is SGHAT, CDR2 FQNNGV. The CDR3 bases are TGTGCCAGTTGCGCCCAGGGCAAGAGGAACGAGCAGTACTTC. The encoded protein is CASCAQGKRNEQYF.

This chain uses TRBV27 with TRBJ1-4; D uncertain. CDR1 and CDR2 from the germline V gene are MNHEY and SMNVEV (reference sequence). Trimming stripped 7 bases from V and 2 bases from J, with 11 bases between. The CDR3 is 14 residues long. The CDR3 DNA reads as TGTGCCAGCACCATCCCGCAGACTAATGAAAAACTGTTTTTT. It codes for CASTIPQTNEKLFF.

The chain uses TRBV7-2 and TRBJ2-7, with unresolved D. The CDR3 is 15 residues long. Germline-derived CDR1 and CDR2 are SGHTA and FQGNSA. Trimming shortened V by 0 bases and J by 0 bases, and 9 bases separated the two germline ends. CDR3 loop: CASSLAFGVSYEQYF. Here the CDR3 DNA reads TGTGCCAGCAGCTTAGCGTTTGGCGTCTCCTACGAGCAGTACTTC. Looking up the rest from reference TRBV7-2 and TRBJ2-7 gives the full variable domain: GAGVSQSPSNKVTEKGKDVELRCDPISGHTALYWYRQSLGQGLEFLIYFQGNSAPDKSGLPSDRFSAERTGGSVSTLTIQRTQQEDSAVYLCASSLAFGVSYEQYFGPGTRLTVT.

This sequence joins TRBV5-1 and TRBJ2-7; D not certain. Looked up from germline, CDR1 is SGHRS and CDR2 is YFSETQ. V was pared by 2 bases and J by 4 bases, with 10 bases between. CDR3 size: 13 residues. The CDR3 spells CASSFQERYEQYF. In DNA form, the CDR3 reads TGCGCCAGCAGCTTCCAAGAACGGTACGAGCAGTACTTC. Complete variable domain (other parts from reference TRBV5-1 and TRBJ2-7): KAGVTQTPRYLIKTRGQQVTLSCSPISGHRSVSWYQQTPGQGLQFLFEYFSETQRNKGNFPGRFSGRQFSNSRSEMNVSTLELGDSALYLCASSFQERYEQYFGPGTRLTVT.

This clonotype has just a few counts. The chain links TRBV6-1 to TRBJ2-2; no definite D call. The CDR3 extends over 13 amino acids. Germline loops: CDR1 MNHNS, CDR2 SASEGT. Trimming left V 3 bases short and J 5 bases short, with 7 bases between. The CDR3 reads CASSDTLTGELFF. The CDR3 coding sequence is TGTGCCAGCAGTGACACTCTAACCGGGGAGCTGTTTTTT.

This clonotype has more than one count but fewer than ten. This sequence joins TRBV20-1 and TRBJ2-7, with D uncertain. The CDR3 is made up of 15 amino acids. Germline V gives CDR1 DFQATT, CDR2 SNEGSKA (reference sequence). Between the trimmed V and J ends, which lost 0 bases and 3 bases, there was a span of 15 bases. CDR3 nucleotides: TGCAGTGCTAGAGATCCGCTAGATTTTAACTACGAGCAGTACTTC. Its translation: CSARDPLDFNYEQYF.

The CDR3 spells CASSLSGQVAQPQHF. As DNA, the CDR3 is TGTGCCAGCAGCTTATCGGGTCAGGTTGCTCAGCCCCAGCATTTT. The chain is built from TRBV7-8 and TRBJ1-5; D ambiguous. Trimming shortened V by 2 bases and J by 6 bases, and 14 bases separated the two germline ends. Per germline, CDR1 SGHVS and CDR2 FQNEAQ. This CDR3 is 15 amino acids long.

The V call is TRBV19, the J call TRBJ2-2, with D perhaps matching TRBD2 (5 bases). The length of the CDR3 is 14 residues. Looked up from germline, CDR1 is LNHDA and CDR2 is SQIVND (reference sequence). V was clipped by 7 bases and J by 0 bases, with 9 bases between them. The CDR3 sequence is CASTVEANTGELFF. In nucleotides, the CDR3 is TGTGCCAGTACCGTGGAGGCGAACACCGGGGAGCTGTTTTTT.

The chain combines TRBV19 with TRBJ1-5, with D perhaps matching TRBD1 (5 bases). Trimming pared 7 bases from V and 5 bases from J, leaving 18 bases between. Germline CDR1 LNHDA, CDR2 SQIVND (reference sequence). The CDR3 is made up of 15 amino acids. CDR3 loop: CASTLADSRYQPQHF. CDR3 DNA: TGTGCCAGTACTCTAGCCGACAGCCGATATCAGCCCCAGCATTTT. Based on the CDR3 plus reference TRBV19 and TRBJ1-5, the full variable domain is DGGITQSPKYLFRKEGQNVTLSCEQNLNHDAMYWYRQDPGQGLRLIYYSQIVNDFQKGDIAEGYSVSREKKESFPLTVTSAQKNPTAFYLCASTLADSRYQPQHFGDGTRLSIL.

A few counts support this clonotype. This chain links TRBV12-3 or TRBV12-4 with TRBJ2-3; tentatively, D is TRBD1 (5 bases). The ends were cut back, 6 bases at V and 6 bases at J, with 16 bases in the middle. The CDR3 runs 14 residues. The CDR3 DNA reads as TGTGCCAGCAGCCAACAGGCCGAGGCGGATACGCAGTATTTT. This sequence encodes CASSQQAEADTQYF.

The sample holds a few counts of this clonotype. The chain has TRBV7-8 and TRBJ1-5; the match to TRBD1 covers 8 bases. The CDR3 totals 14 residues. Trimming took 5 bases from V and 5 from J; bases not matched to a gene: 5. The germline V gene encodes CDR1 SGHVS and CDR2 FQNEAQ. Here the CDR3 reads CASSVTGADQPQHF. The CDR3 DNA reads TGTGCCAGCAGCGTGACAGGGGCAGATCAGCCCCAGCATTTT.

The chain is built from TRBV28 and TRBJ1-1; D gene ambiguous. V was trimmed by 11 bases and J by 7 bases, leaving 14 bases between them. Germline CDR1 MDHEN, CDR2 SYDVKM. This CDR3 spans 11 amino acids. CDR3 in DNA: TGTGCCCGCGGGGTCGGGATTGAAGCTTTCTTT. This sequence encodes CARGVGIEAFF. Looking up the rest from reference TRBV28 and TRBJ1-1 gives the full variable domain: DVKVTQSSRYLVKRTGEKVFLECVQDMDHENMFWYRQDPGLGLRLIYFSYDVKMKEKGDIPEGYSVSREKKERFSLILESASTNQTSMYLCARGVGIEAFFGQGTRLTVV.

The chain couples TRBV7-9 to TRBJ2-7, with a weak D call TRBD2 (6 bases). CDR3 length: 15 amino acids. Trimming left V 2 bases short and J 2 bases short, with 13 bases between. Germline V CDR1 and CDR2: SEHNR, FQNEAQ (reference sequence). This chain's CDR3 is CASSLQPEGTYEQYF. The CDR3 nucleotides are TGTGCCAGCAGCTTACAACCGGAGGGCACCTACGAGCAGTACTTC.

This clonotype was seen a handful of times. The chain has TRBV11-1 and TRBJ2-3, with TRBD1 identical over 8 bases. V was clipped by 4 bases and J by 5 bases; unmatched bases: 8. Germline values: CDR1 SGHAT, CDR2 FQDESV (reference sequence). This CDR3 comprises 15 residues. The CDR3 coding sequence is TGTGCCAGCAGCTCCTCTCAGGGGGCGGTAGATACGCAGTATTTT. Its translation is CASSSSQGAVDTQYF. Filled out from reference TRBV11-1 and TRBJ2-3, the complete variable domain reads EAEVAQSPRYKITEKSQAVAFWCDPISGHATLYWYRQILGQGPELLVQFQDESVVDDSQLPKDRFSAERLKGVDSTLKIQPAELGDSAMYLCASSSSQGAVDTQYFGPGTRLTVL.

The CDR3 sequence is CASSWGYRVNQPQHF. CDR3 coding DNA: TGTGCCAGTAGTTGGGGGTACAGGGTCAATCAGCCCCAGCATTTT. This rearrangement joins TRBV19 to TRBJ1-5; D may be TRBD1 (6 bases). CDR3 length: 15 residues. In germline, CDR1 is LNHDA, CDR2 SQIVND (reference sequence). Trimming removed 5 bases at V and 3 bases at J, with 14 bases between.

V usage is TRBV6-1 and J usage is TRBJ2-7; D is ambiguous. Germline V CDR1 and CDR2: MNHNS, SASEGT. V gave up 1 base and J gave up 3 bases, with 13 bases separating them. The CDR3 consists of 15 residues. CDR3 nucleotides: TGTGCCAGCAGTGAAGGCATTGCCAGAAGCTACGAGCAGTACTTC. Protein product: CASSEGIARSYEQYF.

The V and J genes are TRBV6-1 and TRBJ2-6; TRBD1 is a possible D gene (6 bases). Trimming removed 3 bases from V and 3 bases from J, with 12 bases in between. In germline, CDR1 is MNHNS, CDR2 SASEGT. The CDR3 loop spans 16 amino acids. The CDR3 DNA follows: TGTGCCAGCAGTGACTTTCTCAGGGGTGGGGCCAACGTCCTGACTTTC. Amino acid sequence: CASSDFLRGGANVLTF.

The V and J genes are TRBV11-2 and TRBJ2-7, with D hard to call. The length of the CDR3 is 13 residues. Germline values: CDR1 SGHAT, CDR2 FQNNGV. Trimming left V 3 bases short and J 5 bases short, with 11 bases between. Here the CDR3 reads CASSFTSGDEQYF. CDR3 sequence (DNA): TGTGCCAGCAGCTTTACTTCGGGTGACGAGCAGTACTTC.

This clonotype has a handful of counts. The gene calls are TRBV12-3 or TRBV12-4 and TRBJ2-5; D is possibly TRBD1 or TRBD2 (5 bases each). CDR3 length equals 13 residues. Deletions cut 7 bases from V and 1 base from J, with 10 bases between. CDR3 sequence reads: CASTLGTQETQYF. The CDR3 nucleotides are TGTGCCAGCACCTTGGGGACCCAAGAGACCCAGTACTTC.

The CDR3 spells CATSRAGPQETQYF. The CDR3 nucleotides read TGTGCCACCAGCAGAGCAGGCCCTCAAGAGACCCAGTACTTC. The rearrangement uses TRBV15 and TRBJ2-5; D remains unclear. The CDR3 covers 14 residues. Germline V gives CDR1 LNHNV, CDR2 YYDKDF (reference sequence). Trimming stripped 1 base from V and 2 bases from J, with 8 bases between. The variable domain in full, with the rest retrieved from reference TRBV15 and TRBJ2-5, is DAMVIQNPRYQVTQFGKPVTLSCSQTLNHNVMYWYQQKSSQAPKLLFHYYDKDFNNEADTPDNFQSRRPNTSFCFLDIRSPGLGDTAMYLCATSRAGPQETQYFGPGTRLLVL.